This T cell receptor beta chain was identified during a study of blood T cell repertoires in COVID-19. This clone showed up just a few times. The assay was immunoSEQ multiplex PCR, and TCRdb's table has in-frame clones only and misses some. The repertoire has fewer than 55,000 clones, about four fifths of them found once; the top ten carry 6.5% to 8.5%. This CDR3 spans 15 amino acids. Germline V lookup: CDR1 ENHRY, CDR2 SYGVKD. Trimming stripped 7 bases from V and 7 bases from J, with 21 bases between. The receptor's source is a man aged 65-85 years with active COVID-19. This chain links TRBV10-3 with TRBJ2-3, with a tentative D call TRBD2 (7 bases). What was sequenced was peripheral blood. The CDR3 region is CAINGEGGGANTQYF. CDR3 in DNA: TGTGCCATCAACGGTGAAGGAGGGGGGGCAAATACGCAGTATTTT.